This T cell receptor (beta chain) is from a study of cytomegalovirus exposure and HLA in healthy donors. The donors gave bone marrow, and they were healthy. Comment on this clone: The antigen remains undetermined.

The PCR had 60 Vbeta and 13 Jbeta primers. Clones were sequenced by immunoSEQ multiplex PCR, and TCRdb holds only the in-frame ones, with some missing. The data show 200,000 to 250,000 clones, around 89% seen once. Study outcomes and limitations: Within the data, a cluster of highly shared sequence variants was likely a sequencing artifact. A few chains tied to CMV proved CMV antigen-specific in vitro. Per a prior analysis, the majority of TCR beta V segments were productive roughly 90% or roughly 30% of the time.

V was clipped by 5 bases and J by 4 bases, with 10 bases between them. Per germline, CDR1 KGHSH and CDR2 LQKENI. The CDR3 sequence is 13 residues long. V usage is TRBV18 and J usage is TRBJ2-3; the D is unclear. The sequencing sample was made of PBMCs. The origin of this receptor is a woman aged 18-30 years in good health and CMV-seronegative. The DNA for the CDR3 is TGTGCCAGCTCAGAAAGACTGGCAGATACGCAGTATTTT. Amino acids: CASSERLADTQYF.